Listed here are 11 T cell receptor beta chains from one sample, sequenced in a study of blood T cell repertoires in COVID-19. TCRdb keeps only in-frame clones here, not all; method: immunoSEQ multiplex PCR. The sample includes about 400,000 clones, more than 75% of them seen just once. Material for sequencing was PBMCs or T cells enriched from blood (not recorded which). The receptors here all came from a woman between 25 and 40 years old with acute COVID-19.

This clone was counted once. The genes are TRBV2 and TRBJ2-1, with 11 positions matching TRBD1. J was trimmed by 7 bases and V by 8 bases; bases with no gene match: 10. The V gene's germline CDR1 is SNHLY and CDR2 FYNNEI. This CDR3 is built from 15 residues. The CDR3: CASGDRGEIVNEQFF. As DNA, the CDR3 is TGTGCCAGCGGGGACAGGGGGGAGATCGTAAATGAGCAGTTCTTC.

The CDR3 bases are TGCGCCAGCAGCTTGGGTCGGTCCAAACCCGCAGATACGCAGTATTTT. This translates into CASSLGRSKPADTQYF. The chain is built from TRBV5-1 and TRBJ2-3; no definite D call. The germline gives CDR1 SGHRS, CDR2 YFSETQ. The V end was cut by 0 bases, the J end by 4 bases, with 15 bases between. The CDR3 is 16 residues long.

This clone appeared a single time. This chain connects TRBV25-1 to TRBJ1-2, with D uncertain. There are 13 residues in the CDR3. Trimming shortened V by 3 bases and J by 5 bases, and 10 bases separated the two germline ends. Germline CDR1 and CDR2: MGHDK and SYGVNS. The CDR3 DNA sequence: TGTGCCAGCAGTGATCCGGGGAGATATGGCTACACCTTC. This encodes CASSDPGRYGYTF.

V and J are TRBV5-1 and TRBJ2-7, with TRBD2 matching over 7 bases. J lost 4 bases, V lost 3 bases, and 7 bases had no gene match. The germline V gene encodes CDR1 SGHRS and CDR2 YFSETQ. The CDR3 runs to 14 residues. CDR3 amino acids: CASSSRTSTYEQYF. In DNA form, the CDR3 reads TGCGCCAGCAGCTCCCGGACTAGTACATACGAGCAGTACTTC.

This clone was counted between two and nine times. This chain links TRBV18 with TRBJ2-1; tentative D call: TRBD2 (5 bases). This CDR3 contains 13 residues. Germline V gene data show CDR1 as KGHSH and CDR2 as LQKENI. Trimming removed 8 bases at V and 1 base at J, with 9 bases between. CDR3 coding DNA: TGTGCCAGCCTCCGGACTTCCTACAATGAGCAGTTCTTC. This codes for CASLRTSYNEQFF.

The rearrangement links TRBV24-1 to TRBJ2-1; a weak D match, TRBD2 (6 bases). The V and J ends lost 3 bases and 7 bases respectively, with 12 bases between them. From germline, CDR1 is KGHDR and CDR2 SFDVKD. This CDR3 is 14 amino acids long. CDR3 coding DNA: TGTGCCACCAGTGATGCCCGGAGGGTAAATGAGCAGTTCTTC. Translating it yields CATSDARRVNEQFF.

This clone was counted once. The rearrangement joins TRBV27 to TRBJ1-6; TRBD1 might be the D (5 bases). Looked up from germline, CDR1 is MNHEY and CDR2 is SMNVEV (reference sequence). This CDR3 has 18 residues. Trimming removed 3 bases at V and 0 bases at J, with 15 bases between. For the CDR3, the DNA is TGTGCCAGCAGTTTGCAGGGCAGGTCCGGCTCCTATAATTCACCCCTCCACTTT. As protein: CASSLQGRSGSYNSPLHF.

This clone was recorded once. The CDR3 loop reads CARSDGRGISVNYGYTF. CDR3 nucleotide sequence: TGTGCCAGGTCGGACGGCAGGGGGATCTCGGTTAACTATGGCTACACCTTC. The chain carries TRBV21-1 and TRBJ1-2; TRBD1, as called in the table, went unchecked against the DNA. TRBV21-1 is designated a pseudogene. The CDR3 runs to 17 residues.

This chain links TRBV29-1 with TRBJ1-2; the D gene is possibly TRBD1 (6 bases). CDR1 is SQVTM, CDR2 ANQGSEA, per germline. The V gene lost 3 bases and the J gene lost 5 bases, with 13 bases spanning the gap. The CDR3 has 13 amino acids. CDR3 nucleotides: TGCAGCGTTGACCTGGACAGCAAATATGGCTACACCTTC. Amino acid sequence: CSVDLDSKYGYTF. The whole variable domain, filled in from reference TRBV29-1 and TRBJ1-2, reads SAVISQKPSRDICQRGTSLTIQCQVDSQVTMMFWYRQQPGQSLTLIATANQGSEATYESGFVIDKFPISRPNLTFSTLTVSNMSPEDSSIYLCSVDLDSKYGYTFGSGTRLTVV.

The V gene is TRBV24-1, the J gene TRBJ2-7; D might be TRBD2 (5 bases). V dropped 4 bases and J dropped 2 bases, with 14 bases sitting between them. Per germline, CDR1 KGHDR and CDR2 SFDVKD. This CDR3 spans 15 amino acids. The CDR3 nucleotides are TGTGCCACCAGTGACTCACGCGGGTCGGCCTACGAGCAGTACTTC. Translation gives CATSDSRGSAYEQYF.

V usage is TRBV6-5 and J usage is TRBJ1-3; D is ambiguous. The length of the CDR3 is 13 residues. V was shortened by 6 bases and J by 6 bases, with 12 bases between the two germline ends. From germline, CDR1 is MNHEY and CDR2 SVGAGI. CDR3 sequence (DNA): TGTGCCAGCAGCCTAGATGTCCCAAACACCATATATTTT. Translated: CASSLDVPNTIYF.